The clone carrying this T cell receptor beta chain was seen only a few times. As yet, its antigen is unknown. This sample was included in a study of T cells in Graves' hyperthyroidism and ophthalmopathy. The study, taken as a whole, reports: Researchers found most expanded thyroid clonotypes above 0.001 in blood as well. A model of 13 V-J features distinguished ophthalmopathy from stable hyperthyroidism.

Clinical symptoms, serum thyroxine, TRAb, thyroid ultrasound and orbital computed tomography informed diagnoses. Extraction of PBMCs used 8.5 to 10 ml of fresh peripheral blood. Using RNA transcripts as the source, TCR beta CDR3 regions were amplified. With the HTBI primer set, the TCR CDR3 went through a first round of RT-PCR. TCRdb passed the multiplex PCR reads through MiXCR, listing each CDR3 protein once. Of some 460,000 distinct CDR3 sequences in the sample, roughly 14% were seen once. The specimen sequenced was blood. The source is a woman between 18 and 29 years old with Graves' hyperthyroidism.

The CDR3 bases are TGCAGTGCTATTCGGACTAGCGGGGGACTCAACACCGGGGAGCTGTTTTTT. Protein product: CSAIRTSGGLNTGELFF. This chain links TRBV20-1 with TRBJ2-2; 13 nucleotides line up with TRBD2. CDR3 length: 17 amino acids. CDR1 DFQATT and CDR2 SNEGSKA come from the germline V gene (reference sequence). The ends lost 4 bases at V and 2 bases at J; junction bases unmatched: 7.